This TCR beta chain was recovered during a study of blood T cells in healthy people across ages. Trimming left V 0 bases short and J 1 base short, with 7 bases between. CDR1 is SGHNT and CDR2 is YENEEA in the germline V gene. This CDR3 comprises 15 residues. A second PCR, run for about 6 to 11 cycles, used a sample-barcoded 5' primer plus a J-beta primer mix. MiXCR was run by TCRdb on the 5' RACE reads, yielding one entry per CDR3 protein. The sample yields 450,000 to 700,000 distinct CDR3 sequences, approximately 27% seen once. The clonotype comes from a woman between 70 and 85 years old in good health. This chain uses TRBV11-3 with TRBJ1-3; D is unresolved. The sequenced material came from blood. CDR3 protein: CASSLDPRSGNTIYF. In DNA form, the CDR3 reads TGTGCCAGCAGCTTAGATCCCCGTTCTGGAAACACCATATATTTT.